These T cell receptor beta chains were read from a single sample in a study of blood T cell repertoires in COVID-19. Libraries were prepared by immunoSEQ multiplex PCR; TCRdb keeps only in-frame clonotypes and omits some of them. The repertoire includes just over 200,000 clones, about nine tenths of them detected once, and 5.9% sits in the top ten. The specimen was peripheral blood. The receptors stem from a man older than 75 with acute or convalescent COVID-19. Each CDR3 is given with its conserved first and last residue. A D gene is named only where the DNA matches it firmly. A clone size is listed for some rows: how often the clone was seen (once, few, many), or a class if it is expanded.

TRBV21-1,.,TRBJ1-6,.,TGTGCCAGCAGCAAAGGCACAGGGAGAAATTCACCCCTCCACTTT,CASSKGTGRNSPLHF
TRBV19,.,TRBJ1-2,TRBD1,TGTGCCAGTACTGACAGGGGGCCCTATGGCTACACCTTC,CASTDRGPYGYTF
TRBV5-1,.,TRBJ2-7,TRBD2,TGCGCCAGCAGCTTGGCCCTAGCGGGAGTGGCCTACGAGCAGTACTTC,CASSLALAGVAYEQYF
TRBV25-1,.,TRBJ2-5,.,TGTGCCAGCAGTGGCACAGAAGAGACCCAGTACTTC,CASSGTEETQYF
TRBV7-6,medium-sized,TRBJ2-5,.,TGTGCCAGCAGCTTAGGGCCGGGACAAAAACAAGAGACCCAGTACTTC,CASSLGPGQKQETQYF
TRBV16,.,TRBJ1-5,.,TGTGCCAGCAGCCGCCCCCCGGTTGGCAATCAGCCCCAGCATTTT,CASSRPPVGNQPQHF
TRBV5-5,.,TRBJ2-1,TRBD2,TGTGCCAGCAGCTTGGGACTAGCGGACAATGAGCAGTTCTTC,CASSLGLADNEQFF
TRBV7-8,.,TRBJ1-1,.,TGTGCCAGCAGCCCACAGGCCAACACTGAAGCTTTCTTT,CASSPQANTEAFF
TRBV3-1/TRBV3-2,.,TRBJ2-1,TRBD2,TGTGCCAGCAGCCAAGAAGACAGCGGGGTACTCAATGAGCAGTTCTTC,CASSQEDSGVLNEQFF
TRBV3-1/TRBV3-2,.,TRBJ1-3,.,TGTGCCAGCAGTCTATTCGGGTTGAGAAACACCATATATTTT,CASSLFGLRNTIYF
TRBV4-2,.,TRBJ1-1,.,TGTGCCAGCAGCCCCCGGTGGGAGGTGAGCGCTGAAGCTTTCTTT,CASSPRWEVSAEAFF
TRBV5-1,.,TRBJ2-1,TRBD2,TGCGCCAGCAGCTTGGGTCTAGCGGACTACAATGAGCAGTTCTTC,CASSLGLADYNEQFF
TRBV3-1/TRBV3-2,few,TRBJ1-1,.,TGTGCCAGCAGCCAAGAGTCCAGGGGAAACACTGAAGCTTTCTTT,CASSQESRGNTEAFF
TRBV27,.,TRBJ2-1,.,TGTGCCAGCAGTTCTTCTCTAACCTCTCCGAGTGAGCAGTTCTTC,CASSSSLTSPSEQFF
TRBV2,.,TRBJ2-5,TRBD1,TGTGCCAGCAGTGTCGGGCAGGGGGTCCAGACCCAGTACTTC,CASSVGQGVQTQYF
TRBV11-2,.,TRBJ1-3,TRBD1,TGTGCCAGCAGCTCACAGGGGGCAAGAAACACCATATATTTT,CASSSQGARNTIYF
TRBV19,once,TRBJ2-5,TRBD2,TGTGCCAGTAGTATAGGGACTAGGGAGACCCAGTACTTC,CASSIGTRETQYF
TRBV3-1/TRBV3-2,.,TRBJ1-3,.,TGTGCCAGCAGCCAAGGGGGCTCGGGAAACACCATATATTTT,CASSQGGSGNTIYF